This T cell receptor beta chain was recorded in a study of CD8+ T cells in alopecia areata. Study in general: Those treated were given oral tofacitinib at 5 to 10 mg twice daily. Findings of the study overall: For lesional scalp, especially alopecia totalis/universalis, clonality was higher than in normal scalp.

In regard to this clone: Its antigen is not known.

Treatment: oral pan-JAK inhibitor, 5-10 mg twice daily. Isolated RNA was reverse transcribed into cDNA used as the sequencing template. The table came from immunoSEQ multiplex PCR; TCRdb's copy has only in-frame clones and leaves some out. The sample lists more than 200,000 clones; around 43% were seen once. The CDR3 loop spans 14 amino acids. Germline V CDR1 and CDR2: SGHAT, FQNNGV. Trimming cost V 3 bases and J 1 base, with 4 bases left between them. V is TRBV11-2 and J is TRBJ2-6, with D uncertain. The TCR comes from a human donor with alopecia areata. Sequencing used CD4+ T cells sorted from blood, obtained at approximately week 37, from a patient treated with tofacitinib. This CDR3 reads CASSFASGANVLTF. The CDR3 region has the DNA TGTGCCAGCAGCTTTGCATCTGGGGCCAACGTCCTGACTTTC.